The rows below give T cell receptor beta chains drawn from one sample of a study of vaccination and CD4 T cells after COVID-19. Their antigens are not known. TCRdb reprocessed the PCR reads via MiXCR and lists one record per CDR3 protein. The sample has 9,500 to 13,000 distinct CDR3 sequences, roughly 64% seen once. Sequencing input: CD4+ T cells from blood, cultured in vitro. The source is a human donor who had recovered from COVID-19. The CDR3 runs from the conserved cysteine through the conserved F or W. D genes are given only for firm matches. Not every row has a clone size; where given, it reads once, few, many or a size class.

clone size: NA
V gene: TRBV9
D gene: NA
J gene: TRBJ1-2
CDR3 protein: CASSTRADDNYGYTF
CDR3 DNA: TGTGCCAGCAGCACACGGGCTGACGATAACTATGGCTACACCTTC

clone size: NA
V gene: TRBV20-1
D gene: NA
J gene: TRBJ1-1
CDR3 protein: CSARSDGNTEAFF
CDR3 DNA: TGCAGTGCTAGATCGGACGGAAACACTGAAGCTTTCTTT

clone size: NA
V gene: TRBV20-1
D gene: NA
J gene: TRBJ1-2
CDR3 protein: CSATHTFLYGYTF
CDR3 DNA: TGCAGTGCTACTCATACGTTCCTCTATGGCTACACCTTC

clone size: NA
V gene: TRBV11-2
D gene: TRBD1
J gene: TRBJ1-1
CDR3 protein: CASSLPTGGTEAFF
CDR3 DNA: TGTGCCAGCAGCTTACCCACAGGGGGCACTGAAGCTTTCTTT

clone size: NA
V gene: TRBV27
D gene: TRBD1
J gene: TRBJ1-6
CDR3 protein: CASSLWGAGGFSYNSPLHF
CDR3 DNA: TGTGCCAGCAGTTTATGGGGGGCAGGGGGATTCTCCTATAATTCACCCCTCCACTTT

clone size: once
V gene: TRBV4-3
D gene: NA
J gene: TRBJ1-4
CDR3 protein: CASSQDMRAGEKLFF
CDR3 DNA: TGCGCCAGCAGCCAAGATATGAGGGCCGGGGAAAAACTGTTTTTT

clone size: few
V gene: TRBV28
D gene: TRBD1
J gene: TRBJ2-2
CDR3 protein: CASEDRGAGELFF
CDR3 DNA: TGTGCCAGCGAGGACAGGGGGGCCGGGGAGCTGTTTTTT

clone size: once
V gene: TRBV7-2
D gene: TRBD1
J gene: TRBJ1-2
CDR3 protein: CASSGTQGGGYTF
CDR3 DNA: TGTGCCAGCAGCGGAACACAGGGGGGTGGCTACACCTTC

clone size: few
V gene: TRBV7-2
D gene: TRBD2
J gene: TRBJ2-7
CDR3 protein: CASSLAGLDYEQYF
CDR3 DNA: TGTGCCAGCAGCTTAGCAGGACTAGACTACGAGCAGTACTTC

clone size: NA
V gene: TRBV20-1
D gene: NA
J gene: TRBJ2-7
CDR3 protein: CSARRGYEQYF
CDR3 DNA: TGCAGTGCTAGACGGGGGTACGAGCAGTACTTC

clone size: NA
V gene: TRBV6-2/TRBV6-3
D gene: NA
J gene: TRBJ1-5
CDR3 protein: CASNPRAINQPQHF
CDR3 DNA: TGTGCCAGCAATCCCCGGGCCATTAATCAGCCCCAGCATTTT

clone size: NA
V gene: TRBV7-8
D gene: TRBD1
J gene: TRBJ2-7
CDR3 protein: CASSHGQGGHEQYF
CDR3 DNA: TGTGCCAGCAGCCACGGACAGGGGGGGCACGAGCAGTACTTC

clone size: NA
V gene: TRBV19
D gene: TRBD1
J gene: TRBJ2-1
CDR3 protein: CASTNLRGQGYNEQFF
CDR3 DNA: TGTGCCAGTACCAACCTTAGGGGACAGGGATACAATGAGCAGTTCTTC

clone size: NA
V gene: TRBV5-1
D gene: NA
J gene: TRBJ2-7
CDR3 protein: CASSPWRAGRTEQYF
CDR3 DNA: TGCGCCAGCAGCCCATGGCGGGCGGGTCGGACCGAGCAGTACTTC

clone size: NA
V gene: TRBV19
D gene: NA
J gene: TRBJ2-5
CDR3 protein: CASSIGVTGQETQYF
CDR3 DNA: TGTGCCAGTAGTATAGGTGTGACAGGTCAAGAGACCCAGTACTTC

clone size: NA
V gene: TRBV6-2/TRBV6-3
D gene: NA
J gene: TRBJ1-5
CDR3 protein: CASTDVGGMNQPQHF
CDR3 DNA: TGTGCCAGCACCGACGTCGGGGGAATGAATCAGCCCCAGCATTTT

clone size: NA
V gene: TRBV20-1
D gene: NA
J gene: TRBJ2-7
CDR3 protein: CSARIIADEQYF
CDR3 DNA: TGCAGTGCTAGAATCATAGCGGACGAGCAGTACTTC

clone size: few
V gene: TRBV7-2
D gene: TRBD2
J gene: TRBJ2-5
CDR3 protein: CASSSSGVAGAIGETQYF
CDR3 DNA: TGTGCCAGCAGCTCCTCTGGGGTAGCGGGGGCCATTGGGGAGACCCAGTACTTC

clone size: NA
V gene: TRBV2
D gene: TRBD1
J gene: TRBJ1-5
CDR3 protein: CASKGTGFSNQPQHF
CDR3 DNA: TGTGCCAGCAAGGGGACAGGGTTTAGCAATCAGCCCCAGCATTTT

clone size: NA
V gene: TRBV20-1
D gene: TRBD2
J gene: TRBJ2-7
CDR3 protein: CSASRLAGEQYF
CDR3 DNA: TGCAGTGCTAGTAGGCTAGCGGGAGAACAGTACTTC